This T cell receptor beta chain stems from a study of cytomegalovirus exposure and HLA in healthy donors (dated by TCRdb to 2015 to 2018). In the study overall: In an earlier analysis of around 540 of the donors, about 260 Gb of sequence data and 90 million to 130 million unique TCR beta sequences from about 179 million T cells were reported. To decide whether each TCR beta V gene segment behaved as functional or pseudogenic, an earlier analysis of approximately 590 of the donors relied on high-throughput TCR beta sequencing. All discovery cohort repertoires had been generated using a single sequencing platform. The study profiled the T cell repertoires of under 700 subjects by immunosequencing and related them to cytomegalovirus serostatus. Alongside the repertoire data, information on donor age, sex, ethnicity and CMV serostatus was compiled. HLA typing covered class I and class II loci at four-digit resolution. Five DR-DQ haplotypes were handled as single units for association and clustering, since linkage in the cohort was strong. A later genetic analysis used genome-wide SNP genotypes for about 55% of the 666 donors, treating that subset as a discovery cohort. In addition to the first cohort of roughly 700 subjects, a separate validation cohort of 120 different subjects was used. Across 300 to 400 genotyped donors of the cohort, an average of 235,054 unique TCR beta nucleotide sequences per donor were sequenced, and 15% to 20% of those sequences were non-productive. The study aimed to test whether signatures of past pathogen exposure could be identified by cataloging public T cell receptors. In a later analysis, previously published TCR beta repertoires from roughly 710 donors were re-analyzed and high-resolution HLA genotyping was added so that TCR occurrence patterns could be studied. Typing coverage differed by locus: A, B, C, DRB1 and DQB1 were typed in roughly 620-640 donors, DQA1 in 522, DPA1 in nearly 610, and DPB1 in just under 490. To predict cytomegalovirus infection status, the study brought together high-throughput TCR immunosequencing, statistical association of individual TCRs with disease status, and machine learning. In the later analysis, no new phenotypic data were used to find candidate immune exposures; instead, reliance was placed on TCR beta sequences and their occurrence across donors. Of the 350 to 400 genotyped donors, around 81% fell in the genetic ancestry cluster associated with self-reported Caucasian donors. An early release that covered about 600 HLA-typed donors contained 300 to 350 gigabases of sequencing data and around 85 million unique TCR sequences. Overall results and qualifications from the work: According to a later analysis, TCR association rates differed among HLA loci, with DRB1 alleles showing the most associated TCRs and HLA-C alleles showing the fewest. The cohort was sequenced for TCR beta chains only, and without alpha or paired-chain data the features that could be detected were limited. Most TCR sequences were observed very rarely across donors, whereas some public TCRs were present in many individuals. A later analysis reported that several top co-occurrence clusters appeared linked to parvovirus B19, influenza, CMV and Epstein-Barr virus. In an earlier analysis of approximately 600 of the donors, most TCR beta V segments were observed in productive rearrangements about 87% or about 30% of the time, broadly matching IMGT annotations. Most CMV-associated TCR beta chains appeared to be HLA-restricted in a later analysis, and the HLA associations seemed to be driven largely by CMV exposure. Assigning TCR associations to individual alleles was difficult when HLA alleles, especially DR and DQ, strongly co-occurred. A later analysis found that HLA-associated TCR beta chains were more clonally expanded and had lower generation probabilities than equally common non-associated chains. A cluster of highly shared sequence variants was judged likely to be a technical artifact of the sequencing pipeline. In vitro tests confirmed that a few of the cytomegalovirus-associated TCR beta chains recognize cytomegalovirus antigens. Specific HLA alleles were associated with 15,000 to 20,000 TCR beta sequences at a false discovery rate of 0.05 in a later analysis. The study listed 150 to 200 TCR beta chains as associated with cytomegalovirus. It was suggested by the authors that the approach could potentially be generalized to other disease states and immunological phenotypes. CMV serostatus was the only immune exposure information available for the cohort. Because the 87-base-pair reads could not distinguish some IMGT-functional V segments, including TRBV6-2 and TRBV6-3, those segments were excluded. Because some donors lacked HLA typing at each locus, the association tests relied only on the typed subset. Correlated functional status among segregating V segments might reflect linkage disequilibrium, but an unknown experimental factor could not be ruled out. A later genetic analysis reported fewer N-insertions in productive TCRs among donors in an Asian-associated ancestry cluster than the roughly 700-donor mean. A further reported finding was that TCR beta sequences accurately predicted the HLA-A and HLA-B alleles for most subjects in the first cohort. Roughly uniform sequencing depth across donors was assumed in presence/absence analyses, although this assumption may not hold. The earlier analysis of around 600 of the donors excluded 15 to 20 rarely observed V segments, including chromosome 9 orphons, because counts were too low. An association between a missense DCLRE1C variant and V-gene and J-gene trimming of TCR beta chains was found in a later genetic analysis and replicated in an independent cohort. Cytomegalovirus status was reported to be diagnosed by the classifier with high specificity and sensitivity in both the original and validation cohorts.

Reading from cysteine to phenylalanine, the CDR3 counts 12 amino acids. Only CDR3 DNA remains: 36 bases, in frame from the first base. The germline V gene provides CDR1 SNHLY and CDR2 FYNNEI. V was cut back by 4 bases and J by 11 bases, leaving a gap of 14 bases between them. In total, 500 to 700 healthy bone marrow donors made up the cohort. At the time of sampling, every cohort member was nominally healthy, though immune exposures that went unrecorded were likely present. The donor tested CMV seronegative and was one of the 352 seronegative cohort members. Every donor gave a peripheral blood sample, and the peripheral blood mononuclear cells from that sample were used for TCR beta sequencing. Genomic DNA extraction from the blood cell samples was performed with the Qiagen DNeasy Blood Extraction Kit. Regarding this clone: Its antigen is still unknown.

Library method: the immunoSEQ multiplex PCR assay. For the multiplex PCR, a mixture combining 60 forward primers for TCR Vbeta segments and 13 reverse primers for TCR Jbeta segments was used. Amplification of the CDR3 region of rearranged TCR beta genes was performed with a multiplex PCR assay on genomic DNA. On the Illumina HiSeq System, the amplified TCR beta libraries were sequenced as 87-base-pair reads. Per the original workflow: In a later analysis, some 80 million unique TCR beta chains were counted across the approximately 640 repertoires, and roughly 11 million of these chains were shared by at least two donors. Raw reads were error-corrected and collapsed into unique sequences with a nearest-neighbor algorithm that merged closely related sequences to remove PCR and sequencing errors. V, D and J gene segments were assigned by aligning CDR3 sequences to IMGT reference sequences. For a sequence to be retained, a match of at least six nucleotides was required to both a V gene segment and a J gene segment. Rearrangements were classified as productive when the CDR3 lacked stop codons and remained in frame with V and J, and all other rearrangements were classified as non-productive. CDR3 was defined by IMGT convention, running from the second conserved V-encoded cysteine to the conserved J-encoded phenylalanine. Sequences without an unambiguous match to a single V gene segment were excluded from the earlier analysis of several hundred of the donors. An earlier analysis of just under 600 of the donors called V segments functional above 56.7% productive rearrangements and segregating when the between-donor standard deviation exceeded 5%. To diagnose cytomegalovirus status from the catalog of TCR beta chain sequences, a statistical classification framework was built. A later analysis assigned V and J genes by comparing TCR nucleotide sequences with IMGT/GENE-DB human TR gene sequences. In a later analysis, CDR3 sequences and most-parsimonious VDJ recombination scenarios were assigned using the TCRdist pipeline. In a later analysis, each TCR beta chain was defined by its CDR3 amino acid sequence together with its V-gene family, and reads without a unique V-gene family were excluded. A later analysis removed roughly 590 highly shared, low-generation-probability nucleotide sequences to deal with suspected cross-contamination and a sequencing artifact. A later analysis calculated a clonal expansion index for each public chain from normalized within-repertoire ranks of inferred template counts. In a later analysis, generation probabilities were computed with a VDJ recombination model fitted to out-of-frame rearrangements, and the resulting probabilities were checked against IGoR. Hypergeometric tests were used in a later analysis to score TCR-TCR, TCR-HLA and TCR-CMV co-occurrence, with a repertoire-size bias correction applied to the TCR pairs. To estimate false discovery rates, a later analysis permuted the HLA or CMV assignments 20 times. A later analysis grouped co-occurring TCRs with DBSCAN, adding TCRdist sequence similarity when clustering within HLA-allele-positive subsets. Repertoires with fewer than 30,000 or more than 120,000 public chains, plus five repertoires with anomalous nucleotide sharing, were excluded from co-occurrence clustering. TCRdb re-hosts the immuneACCESS table, in-frame sequences only. Its copies lack some clones; in the studies checked, an unresolved V gene accounts for under half of them, and the cause for the rest is not known. The DNA was the basis for D and trimming; V, J and clone size are from that table. The sample table records fewer than 110,000 clones. The ten largest account for less than 4.5% of the sample.

The sequencing sample was made of PBMCs. The chain was built from TRBV2 and TRBJ1-1, and perhaps TRBD1 as D gene, on 6 matching bases. This receptor was taken from a man in his forties in good health and CMV-seronegative. The CDR3 here reads CASSVYRVEAFF. The DNA sequence is as follows: TGTGCCAGCAGTGTATACAGGGTCGAGGCTTTCTTT.